The 14 T cell receptor beta chains listed next were all sequenced from one sample in a study of OX40 agonist ivuxolimab in advanced cancers. TCRdb keeps only in-frame clones here, not all; method: immunoSEQ multiplex PCR. The table lists under 11,000 clones, more than 60% of them singletons. Sequences were derived from CD4+ or CD8+ T cells sorted from blood, sampled in a trial of the OX40 agonist ivuxolimab. These receptors originate from an adult with an advanced solid tumor such as melanoma, head and neck, liver or kidney cancer.

The genes are TRBV4-1 and TRBJ2-7; 11 bases are a match to TRBD1. The CDR3 spans 16 residues. Germline-derived CDR1 and CDR2 are MGHRA and YSYEKL. With 0 bases clipped from V and 2 bases from J, the junction kept 3 bases outside the gene matches. CDR3 sequence: CASSQEPGQGAYEQYF. CDR3 sequence (DNA): TGCGCCAGCAGCCAAGAACCGGGACAGGGGGCCTACGAGCAGTACTTC.

The CDR3 is CASSLVPDTGELFF. Here the CDR3 DNA reads TGCGCCAGCAGCTTGGTCCCGGACACCGGGGAGCTGTTTTTT. The V and J genes are TRBV5-1 and TRBJ2-2; no clear D gene. The CDR3 extends over 14 amino acids. V lost 0 bases to trimming and J lost 3 bases, with 6 bases between them. CDR1 is SGHRS and CDR2 is YFSETQ in the germline V gene.

The chain combines TRBV5-1 with TRBJ2-7; D might be TRBD2 (7 bases). CDR1 is SGHRS, CDR2 YFSETQ, per germline. This CDR3 spans 16 amino acids. Trimming left V 2 bases short and J 2 bases short, with 17 bases between. CDR3 amino acids: CASSFQGSGDPYEQYF. The CDR3, as DNA: TGCGCCAGCAGCTTCCAGGGGAGCGGGGACCCCTACGAGCAGTACTTC. The full variable domain, with the rest looked up from reference TRBV5-1 and TRBJ2-7, is KAGVTQTPRYLIKTRGQQVTLSCSPISGHRSVSWYQQTPGQGLQFLFEYFSETQRNKGNFPGRFSGRQFSNSRSEMNVSTLELGDSALYLCASSFQGSGDPYEQYFGPGTRLTVT.

The genes are TRBV9 and TRBJ2-7; 8 positions agree with TRBD1. Trimming cost V 4 bases and J 2 bases; bases outside gene matches: 5. The length of the CDR3 is 14 residues. The germline gives CDR1 SGDLS, CDR2 YYNGEE. The CDR3, as DNA: TGTGCCAGCAGCCCCGGACAGGGCCCCTACGAGCAGTACTTC. Amino acids: CASSPGQGPYEQYF.

The chain couples TRBV11-2 to TRBJ2-5; the D gene is possibly TRBD1 (6 bases). V lost 6 bases and J lost 5, with 19 bases in between. This CDR3 region has 15 residues. Looked up from germline, CDR1 is SGHAT and CDR2 is FQNNGV. The CDR3 DNA reads as TGTGCCAGCAGTCCGCGACCAGGGGTGGGGGAGACCCAGTACTTC. Translating it yields CASSPRPGVGETQYF. Looking up the rest from reference TRBV11-2 and TRBJ2-5 gives the full variable domain: EAGVAQSPRYKIIEKRQSVAFWCNPISGHATLYWYQQILGQGPKLLIQFQNNGVVDDSQLPKDRFSAERLKGVDSTLKIQPAKLEDSAVYLCASSPRPGVGETQYFGPGTRLLVL.

V and J are TRBV2 and TRBJ1-2; D remains ambiguous. CDR3 length: 11 residues. V lost 3 bases and J lost 8, with 7 bases in between. Germline V gene lookup returns CDR1 SNHLY and CDR2 FYNNEI. CDR3 amino acids: CASSDDSGYTF. The CDR3, as DNA: TGTGCCAGCAGTGATGATTCGGGCTACACCTTC.

DNA of the CDR3: TGTGCCACCAGCTCACGGCGGGGGAACACTGAAGCTTTCTTT. It translates to CATSSRRGNTEAFF. The rearrangement uses TRBV15 and TRBJ1-1; no clear D gene. The CDR3 has 14 residues. V dropped 5 bases and J dropped 1 base, with 11 bases sitting between them. CDR1 LNHNV and CDR2 YYDKDF come from the germline V gene (reference sequence).

The chain uses TRBV7-9 and TRBJ1-5; TRBD1 aligns across 8 bases. After removal of 5 bases from V and 5 bases from J, the junction contained 5 bases not matched to a gene. The CDR3 length is 14 residues. The germline CDR1 and CDR2 sequences are SEHNR and FQNEAQ (reference sequence). The CDR3 sequence is CASSLGTGDQPQHF. DNA for the CDR3: TGTGCCAGCAGCCTGGGGACAGGCGATCAGCCCCAGCATTTT.

In its sample, this clone was seen once. This chain links TRBV5-5 with TRBJ2-1; the match to TRBD1 covers 9 bases. Germline assignment: CDR1 SGHKS and CDR2 YYEKEE (reference sequence). There are 16 residues in the CDR3. Unmatched junction bases numbered 5, after V lost 0 bases and J lost 4 bases. The chain's CDR3 is CASSLGSGTGYNEQFF. Here the CDR3 DNA reads TGTGCCAGCAGCTTGGGTTCCGGGACAGGGTACAATGAGCAGTTCTTC. Complete variable domain (other parts from reference TRBV5-5 and TRBJ2-1): DAGVTQSPTHLIKTRGQQVTLRCSPISGHKSVSWYQQVLGQGPQFIFQYYEKEERGRGNFPDRFSARQFPNYSSELNVNALLLGDSALYLCASSLGSGTGYNEQFFGPGTRLTVL.

The chain employs TRBV7-6 and TRBJ2-1, with 8 bases aligning to TRBD2. The V gene's germline CDR1 is SGHVS and CDR2 FNYEAQ. The CDR3 extends over 18 amino acids. After removal of 1 base from V and 3 bases from J, the junction contained 11 bases not matched to a gene. CDR3 sequence (DNA): TGTGCCAGCAGCTTAGTGAGAACTAGCGGCTTCGGCTACAATGAGCAGTTCTTC. As protein: CASSLVRTSGFGYNEQFF.

The genes are TRBV4-1 and TRBJ1-1; unclear D gene. This CDR3 spans 15 amino acids. Germline V gene data show CDR1 as MGHRA and CDR2 as YSYEKL. Trimming shortened V by 1 base and J by 1 base, and 10 bases separated the two germline ends. CDR3 nucleotides: TGCGCCAGCAGCCAAGTTACCAGCTGGAACACTGAAGCTTTCTTT. It encodes CASSQVTSWNTEAFF.

The gene calls are TRBV6-4 and TRBJ2-5; D perhaps matches TRBD1 (5 bases). CDR3 length: 13 residues. Looked up from germline, CDR1 is MRHNA and CDR2 is SNTAGT. The V end was cut by 6 bases, the J end by 5 bases, with 13 bases between. The CDR3 bases are TGTGCCAGCAGAAACCCCTCAGGGGAGACCCAGTACTTC. This gives the protein CASRNPSGETQYF.

The chain carries TRBV6-5 and TRBJ2-2, with a weak D call TRBD1 (5 bases). This CDR3 is built from 16 residues. The V gene lost 0 bases and the J gene lost 0 bases, with 8 bases spanning the gap. Per germline, CDR1 MNHEY and CDR2 SVGAGI. CDR3 amino acids: CASSYSGAANTGELFF. CDR3 nucleotide sequence: TGTGCCAGCAGTTACTCAGGGGCAGCGAACACCGGGGAGCTGTTTTTT.

V gene TRBV5-4 combines with J gene TRBJ2-1, with TRBD2 matching 9 bases. The CDR3 spans 15 residues. After removal of 6 bases from V and 8 bases from J, the junction contained 12 bases not matched to a gene. Germline CDR1 is SGHNT and CDR2 is YYREEE (reference sequence). The CDR3 sequence: CASTIAGALFDEQFF. CDR3 bases: TGTGCCAGCACTATAGCGGGAGCGCTATTTGATGAGCAGTTCTTC.